These 30 T cell receptor beta chains were sequenced from one sample in a study of blood T cells in healthy people across ages. It was with a sample-barcoded 5' primer and a J-beta primer mix that a second PCR of roughly 7 to 12 cycles was run. A single record per CDR3 protein comes from TCRdb applying MiXCR to the 5' RACE reads. The sample yields 650,000 to 700,000 distinct CDR3 sequences, about 50% seen once. Sequenced material: blood. The receptor set was obtained from a woman at least 80 years old in good health.

Of note for this clonotype: A read error is possible here, since a much larger clone lies one base away. The rearrangement links TRBV18 to TRBJ2-4; D is perhaps TRBD2 (6 bases). The J call is in doubt because the DNA end fits TRBJ2-7 better. This CDR3 comprises 14 residues. The germline gives CDR1 KGHSH, CDR2 LQKENI. CDR3 nucleotides: TGTGCCAGCCCACCTACAACCGGGAGATACGAGCAGTACTTC. Protein product: CASPPTTGRYEQYF.

The chain combines TRBV2 with TRBJ2-7; D is perhaps TRBD2 (5 bases). The CDR3 has 15 residues. Trimming shortened V by 3 bases and J by 3 bases, and 15 bases separated the two germline ends. Germline V gene sequence: CDR1 SNHLY, CDR2 FYNNEI. The CDR3 nucleotides read TGTGCCAGCAGTGACGAGGGAAAGATTTTCTACGAGCAGTACTTC. This translates into CASSDEGKIFYEQYF.

Remarks on this clonotype: A clone one base away is much larger, so this may be a read error. The CDR3 spells CASSLYGNSNQRQHF. The CDR3 DNA sequence: TGCGCCAGCAGCTTGTACGGGAATAGCAATCAGCGCCAGCATTTT. The chain has TRBV5-1 and TRBJ1-5; D unresolved. This CDR3 spans 15 amino acids. CDR1 is SGHRS, CDR2 YFSETQ, per germline.

The gene calls are TRBV18 and TRBJ2-7; TRBD2 agrees at 7 bases. V shed 2 bases and J 1 base; nucleotides not matched to a gene: 8. Per the germline V gene, CDR1 is KGHSH and CDR2 is LQKENI. The length of the CDR3 is 16 residues. This CDR3 reads CASSPRAGERSYEQYF. CDR3 DNA sequence: TGTGCCAGCTCACCAAGGGCGGGAGAGCGGTCCTACGAGCAGTACTTC.

V gene TRBV10-3 combines with J gene TRBJ2-1; 14 nucleotides line up with TRBD2. After removal of 4 bases from V and 6 bases from J, the junction contained 2 bases not matched to a gene. The CDR3 contains 15 residues. Per the germline V gene, CDR1 is ENHRY and CDR2 is SYGVKD. The CDR3 spells CAISAGLAGVNEQFF. In DNA, the CDR3 is TGTGCCATCAGTGCGGGACTAGCGGGAGTCAATGAGCAGTTCTTC.

This clonotype was seen a single time. A read error may be the cause here, since a much bigger clone is one base away. The chain has TRBV29-1 and TRBJ2-5; D is perhaps TRBD2 (6 bases). The J call may be incorrect, as the DNA end agrees better with TRBJ2-1. The CDR3 extends over 13 amino acids. Germline lookup yields CDR1 SQVTM and CDR2 ANQGSEA. The CDR3 DNA is TGCAGCGTTGCGAGAGGAGGGACCGAGACCCAGTTCTTC. This gives the protein CSVARGGTETQFF.

This clonotype was seen ten or more times. The rearrangement uses TRBV27 and TRBJ2-7; the D gene could be TRBD1 or TRBD2 (5 bases each). The CDR3 is 15 amino acids. Germline loops: CDR1 MNHEY, CDR2 SMNVEV (reference sequence). V was shortened by 8 bases and J by 3 bases, with 20 bases between the two germline ends. The CDR3 nucleotides are TGTGCCAGCCAATCCTCGGGACGTAGGTACTACGAGCAGTACTTC. This gives the protein CASQSSGRRYYEQYF.

V is TRBV12-3 or TRBV12-4 and J is TRBJ2-1; TRBD2 agrees at 12 bases. CDR3 length: 16 amino acids. V shed 5 bases and J 6 bases; nucleotides not matched to a gene: 8. Here the CDR3 reads CASSHRETSGSNEQFF. Written as DNA, the CDR3 is TGTGCCAGCAGTCACAGAGAGACTAGCGGGAGCAATGAGCAGTTCTTC.

V is TRBV4-1 and J is TRBJ1-2; maybe TRBD1 (6 bases). The CDR3 is 17 residues long. Germline CDR1 and CDR2: MGHRA and YSYEKL. V was trimmed by 1 base and J by 2 bases, leaving 17 bases between them. The CDR3 nucleotides read TGCGCCAGCAGCCAAGTCGGGGGGCCGAGTAGCAACTATGGCTACACCTTC. It encodes CASSQVGGPSSNYGYTF.

As to this clonotype: It may be a read error: a sequence one base away is much more abundant. This chain connects TRBV4-2 to TRBJ2-3; tentative D call: TRBD2 (6 bases). This CDR3 contains 16 residues. The germline CDR1 and CDR2 sequences are LGHNA and YNFKEQ. Trimming took off 0 bases at V and 5 bases at J, with 15 bases between the two ends. DNA for the CDR3: TGTGCCAGCAGCCAAGATAGCGCTAGCGTGAAAGATACGCAGTATTTT. Its translation: CASSQDSASVKDTQYF.

The rearrangement links TRBV6-1 to TRBJ2-6; TRBD2 agrees at 10 bases. This CDR3 comprises 17 residues. With V trimmed by 6 bases and J by 2 bases, 7 bases remained unmatched. CDR1 and CDR2 from the germline V gene are MNHNS and SASEGT. As DNA, the CDR3 is TGTGCCAGCAGAGGAAGCGGGGGGGCCACTGGGGCCAACGTCCTGACTTTC. Its translation is CASRGSGGATGANVLTF.

This sequence joins TRBV2 and TRBJ1-1; 7 bases agree with TRBD1. The germline V gene encodes CDR1 SNHLY and CDR2 FYNNEI. J lost 4 bases, V lost 1 base, and 6 bases had no gene match. The CDR3 runs to 15 residues. CDR3 region: CASSEVYSGGTEAFF. The CDR3 DNA is TGTGCCAGCAGTGAAGTTTACTCAGGGGGCACTGAAGCTTTCTTT.

The CDR3 loop reads CSAPVGLAGEGELFF. The CDR3 bases are TGCAGTGCGCCGGTGGGGCTAGCGGGAGAGGGGGAGCTGTTTTTT. V is TRBV20-1 and J is TRBJ2-2; 10 nucleotides line up with TRBD2. The germline V gene encodes CDR1 DFQATT and CDR2 SNEGSKA (reference sequence). Trimming removed 6 bases from V and 8 bases from J; junction bases left unmatched: 12. The CDR3 is 15 residues long.

There are many counts of this clonotype. The chain joins TRBV6-5 to TRBJ2-1, with TRBD2 matching over 10 bases. The CDR3 is 17 residues long. V shed 0 bases, J shed 8 bases, and the junction held 10 bases outside the gene matches. Germline assignment: CDR1 MNHEY and CDR2 SVGAGI. The CDR3 DNA sequence: TGTGCCAGCAGTTACTCGATGTCTAGCGGGAGCACCTATGAGCAGTTCTTC. This gives the protein CASSYSMSSGSTYEQFF.

Ten or more counts support this clonotype. The chain couples TRBV7-3 to TRBJ1-2, with D possibly being TRBD1 (5 bases). Trimming stripped 2 bases from V and 7 bases from J, with 11 bases between. Germline loops: CDR1 SGHTA, CDR2 FQGTGA. The CDR3 is made up of 13 amino acids. This chain's CDR3 is CASSLGGAGGYTF. DNA for the CDR3: TGTGCCAGCAGCTTAGGTGGGGCTGGTGGCTACACCTTC.

The chain combines TRBV2 with TRBJ2-3, with 10 bases identical to TRBD2. The CDR3 spans 15 residues. Trimming removed 5 bases from V and 5 bases from J; junction bases left unmatched: 7. Germline CDR1 is SNHLY and CDR2 is FYNNEI. As DNA, the CDR3 is TGTGCCAGCAGTTCCTCTAGCGGGGGAAAAGATACGCAGTATTTT. Its translation is CASSSSSGGKDTQYF.

This clonotype was recorded many times. The chain recombines TRBV28 with TRBJ2-3, with a tentative D call TRBD1 (6 bases). Germline-derived CDR1 and CDR2 are MDHEN and SYDVKM. The CDR3 sequence is 15 residues long. V shed 3 bases and J shed 3 bases, with 13 bases lying between them. The CDR3 DNA reads TGTGCCAGCAGTTTTCGGGTGGACAGTACAGATACGCAGTATTTT. The encoded protein is CASSFRVDSTDTQYF.

The J gene is TRBJ2-1, the V gene TRBV9; 9 bases are a match to TRBD2. The V segment lost 2 bases and the J segment 8 bases; nucleotides outside the gene matches: 5. Germline CDR1 SGDLS, CDR2 YYNGEE. The CDR3 runs to 14 residues. CDR3 protein: CASSVGSGGHEQFF. The DNA of the CDR3 is TGTGCCAGCAGCGTTGGTAGCGGGGGCCATGAGCAGTTCTTC.

The chain is built from TRBV3-1 and TRBJ2-2; 7 bases match TRBD2. Losses at the gene ends were 1 base for V and 5 bases for J; bases not matched to a gene: 7. The CDR3 extends over 16 amino acids. Germline loops: CDR1 LGHDT, CDR2 YNNKEL (reference sequence). CDR3 coding DNA: TGTGCCAGCAGCCAAGGAATGACTAGCAGGACCGGGGAGCTGTTTTTT. It specifies CASSQGMTSRTGELFF.

The table lists this clonotype with a count of one. The genes are TRBV19 and TRBJ2-3; no clear D gene. V was cut by 5 bases and J by 9 bases, with 12 bases left in between. Germline V gene sequence: CDR1 LNHDA, CDR2 SQIVND (reference sequence). The CDR3 is 12 amino acids. This chain's CDR3 is CASSARRSTQYF. The CDR3 DNA follows: TGTGCCAGTAGTGCCCGACGGTCAACGCAGTATTTT.

This clonotype was observed at least ten times. J is TRBJ2-1 and V is TRBV7-2; possibly TRBD2 for D (5 bases). In germline, CDR1 is SGHTA, CDR2 FQGNSA. This CDR3 spans 14 amino acids. The germline V and J ends were trimmed by 5 bases and 4 bases, with 12 bases remaining between them. In DNA form, the CDR3 reads TGTGCCAGCAGCCCAGGACTTAAGTACAATGAGCAGTTCTTC. This codes for CASSPGLKYNEQFF.

The chain employs TRBV20-1 and TRBJ1-6; D not resolved. Germline CDR1 reads DFQATT; CDR2 reads SNEGSKA (reference sequence). V lost 6 bases, J lost 7 bases, and 13 bases lay in between. The CDR3 contains 13 residues. CDR3 sequence reads: CSATGWANSPLHF. The CDR3 DNA sequence: TGCAGTGCGACCGGGTGGGCAAATTCACCCCTCCACTTT.

The J gene is TRBJ2-1, the V gene TRBV4-1, with 7 bases matching TRBD1. The V gene end was trimmed by 1 base and the J gene end by 6 bases; junction bases not matched to a gene: 9. The V gene's germline CDR1 is MGHRA and CDR2 YSYEKL. CDR3 length: 16 amino acids. CDR3 protein: CASSQGAAQGSNEQFF. The CDR3 DNA reads as TGCGCCAGCAGCCAAGGAGCGGCACAGGGGAGCAATGAGCAGTTCTTC.

The gene calls are TRBV2 and TRBJ1-3; D remains unclear. The CDR3 length is 13 residues. CDR1 is SNHLY and CDR2 is FYNNEI in the germline V gene. The V and J ends lost 2 bases and 6 bases respectively, with 8 bases between them. The CDR3: CASSERQANTIYF. CDR3 nucleotide sequence: TGTGCCAGCAGTGAAAGGCAGGCAAACACCATATATTTT.

The chain carries TRBV10-3 and TRBJ2-5; 10 bases fit TRBD1. The end of the DNA aligns better with TRBJ2-7, so the J call may be wrong. The CDR3 is 14 amino acids. CDR1 is ENHRY and CDR2 is SYGVKD in the germline V gene. The CDR3 protein is CAISESGQGYEQYF. For the CDR3, the DNA is TGTGCCATCAGTGAGTCGGGACAGGGGTACGAGCAGTACTTC.

The gene calls are TRBV29-1 and TRBJ2-1; 7 positions agree with TRBD2. The CDR3 covers 16 residues. V trimming: 6 bases; J trimming: 5 bases; junction bases outside the gene matches: 16. Per germline, CDR1 SQVTM and CDR2 ANQGSEA. Here the CDR3 DNA reads TGCAGCGTAGCTGACTATGCGGGAGCCATCCACAATGAGCAGTTCTTC. Translated, it gives CSVADYAGAIHNEQFF.

This CDR3 is CSASDRTGAGTNEKLFF. CDR3 nucleotide sequence: TGCAGTGCTAGTGACCGAACAGGGGCGGGAACTAATGAAAAACTGTTTTTT. This sequence joins TRBV20-1 and TRBJ1-4; 7 bases are a match to TRBD1. The CDR3 length is 17 residues. The V segment lost 3 bases and the J segment 1 base; nucleotides outside the gene matches: 11. Germline-derived CDR1 and CDR2 are DFQATT and SNEGSKA (reference sequence).

This chain links TRBV29-1 with TRBJ1-5, with D maybe TRBD1 (5 bases). The germline V gene encodes CDR1 SQVTM and CDR2 ANQGSEA. The CDR3 runs 13 residues. Deletions cut 1 base from V and 8 bases from J, with 12 bases between. In DNA form, the CDR3 reads TGCAGCGTTGAAGGCACCGGAGGGGAGCCCCAGCATTTT. This gives the protein CSVEGTGGEPQHF.

This clonotype was counted a few times. Possible read error: a much larger clone is one base away. The gene calls are TRBV6-6 and TRBJ2-7; perhaps D is TRBD1 or TRBD2 (5 bases each). V lost 5 bases and J lost 2, with 7 bases in between. The germline V gene encodes CDR1 MNHNY and CDR2 SVGAGI (reference sequence). The length of the CDR3 is 12 residues. CDR3 sequence: CASSGGAYEQYF. The CDR3, as DNA: TGTGCCAGCAGTGGGGGTGCCTACGAGCAGTACTTC.

The CDR3: CSAKPGQANQPQHF. CDR3 nucleotide sequence: TGCAGTGCGAAACCGGGACAGGCTAATCAGCCCCAGCATTTT. The chain couples TRBV20-1 to TRBJ1-5, with TRBD1 matching over 8 bases. Trimming cost V 6 bases and J 4 bases; bases outside gene matches: 8. This CDR3 is 14 amino acids long. From germline, CDR1 is DFQATT and CDR2 SNEGSKA (reference sequence).